The clone carrying this T cell receptor beta chain was recorded once. What it binds is not known. The protocol was immunoSEQ multiplex PCR, while the TCRdb copy is restricted to in-frame clones and leaves out a portion. The sample consists of tens of thousands of clones, about 91% of them appearing once. These data are taken from a study of resident and recirculating memory T cells in vitiligo. Study-wide context: Shave-biopsy epidermis from lesional and nonlesional skin was sequenced alongside PBMCs. Whole samples, not sorted cells, were homogenized and used for genomic DNA extraction. Study-wide points: Non-conserved TCRs across sites and patients suggested distinct clones per lesion.

Stable vitiligo meant no lesion change over the previous 6 months. Material for sequencing was blood. This TCR was recovered from a male donor with vitiligo.

The CDR3 bases are TGTGCCAGCAGCCCTATAGCCCGCGAGCAGTACTTC. This codes for CASSPIAREQYF. The V gene is TRBV7-2, the J gene TRBJ2-7; no clear D. The V end was cut by 5 bases, the J end by 6 bases, with 11 bases between. This CDR3 contains 12 residues. Germline V CDR1 and CDR2: SGHTA, FQGNSA.